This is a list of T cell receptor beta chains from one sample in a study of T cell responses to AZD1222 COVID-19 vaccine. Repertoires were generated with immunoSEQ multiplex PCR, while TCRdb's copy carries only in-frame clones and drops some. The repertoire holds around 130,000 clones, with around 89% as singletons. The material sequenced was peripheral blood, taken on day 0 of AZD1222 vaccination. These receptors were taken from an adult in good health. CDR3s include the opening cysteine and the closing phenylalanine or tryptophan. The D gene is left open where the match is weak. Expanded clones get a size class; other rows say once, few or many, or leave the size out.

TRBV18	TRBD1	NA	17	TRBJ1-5	TGTGCCAGCTCACCATGGGGTACAGGGGATAGCAATCAGCCCCAGCATTTT	CASSPWGTGDSNQPQHF
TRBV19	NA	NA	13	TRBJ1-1	TGTGCCAGTAGTATTACAGGGAATACTGAAGCTTTCTTT	CASSITGNTEAFF
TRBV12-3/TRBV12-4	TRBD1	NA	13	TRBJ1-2	TGTGCCAGCAGTATCGGACAGGCCGACGGCTACACCTTC	CASSIGQADGYTF
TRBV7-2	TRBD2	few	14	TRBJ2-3	TGTGCCAGCAGGAGCGGGGCATCGCTGGATACGCAGTATTTT	CASRSGASLDTQYF
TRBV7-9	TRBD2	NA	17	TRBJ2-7	TGTGCCAGCAGCTTAGGCACTAGCGGGGAGAGCTCCTACGAGCAGTACTTC	CASSLGTSGESSYEQYF
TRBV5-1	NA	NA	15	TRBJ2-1	TGCGCCAGCAGCTTGGAAGGAACCCTGGGCAATGAGCAGTTCTTC	CASSLEGTLGNEQFF
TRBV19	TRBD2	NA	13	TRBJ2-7	TGTGCCAGTAGTTTAACTAGCGCCTACGAGCAGTACTTC	CASSLTSAYEQYF
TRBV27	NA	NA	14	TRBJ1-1	TGTGCCAGCAGTTTAGGGGCCCTGAGAGGTGAAGCTTTCTTT	CASSLGALRGEAFF
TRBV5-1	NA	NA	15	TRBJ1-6	TGCGCCAGCAGCTTTGACGGGCGAAATAATTCACCCCTCCACTTT	CASSFDGRNNSPLHF
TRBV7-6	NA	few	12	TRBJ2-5	TGTGCCAGCAGCTTTGCAGCGGGTCCCCAGTACTTC	CASSFAAGPQYF
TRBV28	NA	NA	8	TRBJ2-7	TGTGCCAGCCCGGAGCAGTACTTC	CASPEQYF
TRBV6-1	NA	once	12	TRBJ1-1	TGTGCCAGCAGTGATAGACGGCGGGGAGCTTTCTTT	CASSDRRRGAFF
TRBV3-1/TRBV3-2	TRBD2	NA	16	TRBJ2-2	TGTGCCAGCAGCCGAACTAGCGGGGGGTACACCGGGGAGCTGTTTTTT	CASSRTSGGYTGELFF
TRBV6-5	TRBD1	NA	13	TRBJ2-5	TGTGCCACCATACAGGGGGCGGGTGAGACCCAGTACTTC	CATIQGAGETQYF
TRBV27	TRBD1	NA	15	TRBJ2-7	TGTGCCAGCAGTAAACTCGGACAGGTTAACTACGAGCAGTACTTC	CASSKLGQVNYEQYF
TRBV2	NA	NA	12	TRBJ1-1	TGTGCCAGCCAGACTAACCCCGTTGAAGCTTTCTTT	CASQTNPVEAFF